This is a list of T cell receptor beta chains from one sample in a study of beta chain features in type 1 diabetes. This table comes from immunoSEQ multiplex PCR, and its TCRdb copy is limited to in-frame clones, with some not included. Of around 400,000 clones in the sample, around 12% were seen once. What was sequenced was naive CD4+ T cells from blood. These receptors all come from a man younger than 35 in good health. Each CDR3 is given with its conserved first and last residue. D genes are given only for firm matches. Only part of the rows carry a size: once, few, many, or a class if the clone is expanded.

CDR3,DNA,size,J,V,D
CASSGDSLNEKLFF,TGTGCCAGCAGCGGGGACAGTCTTAATGAAAAACTGTTTTTT,few,TRBJ1-4,TRBV7-9,TRBD1
CASSDFMNTEAFF,TGTGCCAGCAGTGATTTCATGAACACTGAAGCTTTCTTT,NA,TRBJ1-1,TRBV25-1,NA
CASSPQAGFMGDTQYF,TGCGCCAGCAGCCCGCAGGCAGGGTTCATGGGGGATACGCAGTATTTT,few,TRBJ2-3,TRBV4-3,NA
CASSVQGLTLSSGANVLTF,TGTGCCAGCAGCGTCCAAGGACTAACCTTGAGCTCTGGGGCCAACGTCCTGACTTTC,NA,TRBJ2-6,TRBV9,NA
CASSPGTSEADTQYF,TGTGCCAGCAGCCCCGGGACTAGCGAAGCAGATACGCAGTATTTT,NA,TRBJ2-3,TRBV7-2,TRBD2
CASIDLLQGNNHEQYF,TGTGCCAGCATCGATCTATTACAGGGAAATAACCACGAGCAGTACTTC,few,TRBJ2-7,TRBV5-6,NA
CGAGRERLETQYF,TGTGGCGCAGGGAGGGAGCGTCTGGAGACCCAGTACTTC,NA,TRBJ2-5,TRBV10-3,TRBD2
CASSHRGNPGNTIYF,TGTGCCAGCAGTCATAGGGGGAACCCTGGAAACACCATATATTTT,NA,TRBJ1-3,TRBV9,NA
CASSFGPGELFF,TGTGCCAGCAGCTTTGGCCCCGGGGAGCTGTTTTTT,NA,TRBJ2-2,TRBV7-2,NA
CASSQVWTSGNYEQYF,TGCGCCAGCAGCCAAGTTTGGACTAGCGGGAACTACGAGCAGTACTTC,few,TRBJ2-7,TRBV4-1,TRBD2
CASSLALASGVETQYF,TGTGCCAGCAGCTTGGCCCTGGCTAGCGGGGTGGAGACCCAGTACTTC,few,TRBJ2-5,TRBV5-4,TRBD2